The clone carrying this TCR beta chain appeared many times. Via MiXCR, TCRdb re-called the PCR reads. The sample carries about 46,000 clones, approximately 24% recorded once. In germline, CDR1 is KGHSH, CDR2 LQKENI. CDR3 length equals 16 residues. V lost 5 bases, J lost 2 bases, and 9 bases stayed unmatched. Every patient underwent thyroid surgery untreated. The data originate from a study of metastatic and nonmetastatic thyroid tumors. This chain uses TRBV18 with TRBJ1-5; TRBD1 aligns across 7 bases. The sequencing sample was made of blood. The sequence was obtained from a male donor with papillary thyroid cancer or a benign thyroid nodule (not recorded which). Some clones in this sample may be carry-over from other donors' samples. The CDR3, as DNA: TGTGCCAGCTCAGGGCTAGGGGGCTTCGGCAATCAGCCCCAGCATTTT. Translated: CASSGLGGFGNQPQHF.